The present entry profiles one T cell receptor (beta chain) with its context. These data come from a study of CD8+ T cells in alopecia areata. Study in general: The share of scalp area affected provided the severity score for treated patients.

The CDR3 covers 18 residues. The germline V gene has CDR1 LGHNA and CDR2 YNFKEQ. With 3 bases removed from V and 0 bases from J, the gap between germline ends came to 15 bases. Extracted RNA was reverse transcribed, and the resulting cDNA served as sequencing template. Profiling relied on immunoSEQ multiplex PCR, and the TCRdb table lists in-frame clones only, not all of them. The sample yields 250,000 to 300,000 clones, about three fifths seen once. Treatment of the sample: oral pan-JAK inhibitor, 5-10 mg twice daily. The specimen was CD4+ T cells sorted from blood, collected at week 24, from a patient treated with tofacitinib. The clonotype was recovered from a human donor with alopecia areata. The V gene is TRBV4-2, the J gene TRBJ2-6; a possible D gene is TRBD1 (6 bases). The CDR3 sequence: CASSHVPQGFSGANVLTF. The CDR3 DNA follows: TGTGCCAGCAGCCACGTACCACAGGGTTTCTCTGGGGCCAACGTCCTGACTTTC.